This is a list of T cell receptor beta chains from one sample in a study of T cell repertoires in cytomegalovirus infection. The antigens for these receptors are not known. One entry per CDR3 protein results from TCRdb running MiXCR on the reads. The sample consists of approximately 470,000 distinct CDR3 sequences, under 55% of them appearing once. The sequences come from cultured PBMCs, collected from culture after CMV antigen stimulation. Receptors were obtained from a human donor in good health (CMV status not recorded). Some clones in this sample may be carry-over from other donors' samples. CDR3s include the opening cysteine and the closing phenylalanine or tryptophan. D genes are given only for firm matches. Not all rows give a size; the values are once, few, many and, for expanded clones, a class.

J: TRBJ1-6
V: TRBV3-1
size: .
D: TRBD1
CDR3: CASSEGGSLPLHF
DNA: TGTGCCAGCTCGGAAGGGGGCAGTTTACCCCTCCACTTT

J: TRBJ2-1
V: TRBV7-8
size: few
D: .
CDR3: CASSPSAAGIYNEQFF
DNA: TGTGCCAGCAGCCCCTCGGCTGCGGGGATTTACAATGAGCAGTTCTTC

J: TRBJ2-4
V: TRBV6-5
size: .
D: TRBD1
CDR3: CASSYSNLRDRGRELAKNIQYF
DNA: TGTGCCAGCAGTTACTCTAACCTCCGGGACAGGGGGCGAGAATTAGCCAAAAACATTCAGTACTTC

J: TRBJ2-5
V: TRBV7-9
size: few
D: TRBD2
CDR3: CASSQGLAGETQYF
DNA: TGTGCCAGCAGTCAGGGACTAGCGGGGGAGACCCAGTACTTC

J: TRBJ1-5
V: TRBV28
size: .
D: .
CDR3: CASNPGGSINQPQHF
DNA: TGTGCCAGCAACCCAGGAGGGTCCATCAATCAGCCCCAGCATTTT

J: TRBJ1-5
V: TRBV15
size: many
D: .
CDR3: CATSTGPTGPGPQHF
DNA: TGTGCCACCAGCACAGGCCCGACAGGTCCTGGGCCCCAGCATTTT

J: TRBJ2-6
V: TRBV6-6
size: .
D: .
CDR3: CASSRGQHSGANVLTF
DNA: TGTGCCAGCAGTCGGGGTCAGCACTCTGGGGCCAACGTCCTGACTTTC

J: TRBJ2-3
V: TRBV4-1
size: .
D: TRBD1
CDR3: CASSQVGGQAITQYF
DNA: TGCGCCAGCAGCCAAGTTGGGGGACAGGCAATTACGCAGTATTTT

J: TRBJ2-1
V: TRBV6-4
size: .
D: TRBD2
CDR3: CASSDSVGTSLNEQFF
DNA: TGTGCCAGCAGTGACTCGGTCGGGACTAGTCTGAATGAGCAGTTCTTC

J: TRBJ1-2
V: TRBV7-2
size: many
D: .
CDR3: CASSLGGTSYGYTF
DNA: TGTGCCAGCAGCTTAGGAGGGACCAGCTATGGCTACACCTTC

J: TRBJ2-1
V: TRBV3-1
size: few
D: TRBD2
CDR3: CASSPGLAGGYNEQFF
DNA: TGTGCCAGCAGCCCCGGACTAGCGGGGGGGTACAATGAGCAGTTCTTC

J: TRBJ2-3
V: TRBV27
size: .
D: TRBD2
CDR3: CASSLNGGNPDTQYF
DNA: TGTGCCAGCAGTTTAAACGGGGGGAATCCGGATACGCAGTATTTT

J: TRBJ2-7
V: TRBV7-9
size: few
D: TRBD2
CDR3: CASRPGLAAPYEQYF
DNA: TGTGCCAGCAGACCGGGACTAGCGGCTCCCTACGAGCAGTACTTC

J: TRBJ1-6
V: TRBV7-2
size: few
D: TRBD1
CDR3: CASSIRGYNSPLHF
DNA: TGTGCCAGCAGCATCAGGGGGTATAATTCACCCCTCCACTTT

J: TRBJ1-2
V: TRBV6-1
size: few
D: .
CDR3: CASGSGSLDYGYTF
DNA: TGTGCCAGCGGCTCAGGGAGCCTGGACTATGGCTACACCTTC

J: TRBJ1-5
V: TRBV12-5
size: .
D: .
CDR3: CASGPSPPPPQPGSGSNQPQHF
DNA: TGTGCTAGTGGCCCAAGCCCCCCCCCCCCACAGCCGGGGAGTGGGAGCAATCAGCCCCAGCATTTT

J: TRBJ2-1
V: TRBV12-5
size: few
D: .
CDR3: CASGLVVSREMEDEQFF
DNA: TGTGCTAGTGGTTTGGTCGTTTCCCGGGAGATGGAGGATGAGCAGTTCTTC

J: TRBJ2-1
V: TRBV7-6
size: .
D: TRBD1
CDR3: CASSLWQGAHNEQFF
DNA: TGTGCCAGCAGCTTATGGCAGGGGGCGCATAATGAGCAGTTCTTC

J: TRBJ1-5
V: TRBV2
size: few
D: TRBD1
CDR3: CASSEGQGINQPQHF
DNA: TGTGCCAGCAGTGAGGGACAGGGTATCAATCAGCCCCAGCATTTT

J: TRBJ2-7
V: TRBV6-1
size: few
D: TRBD2
CDR3: CASSPERGRPSEQYF
DNA: TGTGCCAGCAGTCCAGAGCGGGGCCGACCCTCCGAGCAGTACTTC

J: TRBJ2-7
V: TRBV7-2
size: few
D: .
CDR3: CASSARGGSYEQYF
DNA: TGTGCCAGCAGCGCGCGAGGGGGGTCGTACGAGCAGTACTTC

J: TRBJ2-7
V: TRBV19
size: .
D: TRBD2
CDR3: CASSRTSGRPHEQYF
DNA: TGTGCCAGTAGCCGGACTAGCGGGAGGCCCCACGAGCAGTACTTC

J: TRBJ1-4
V: TRBV5-5
size: once
D: .
CDR3: CASSAYRVYNEKLFF
DNA: TGTGCCAGCAGCGCCTACAGGGTCTATAATGAAAAACTGTTTTTT

J: TRBJ1-5
V: TRBV12-3/TRBV12-4
size: few
D: .
CDR3: CASSPGQGYQPQHF
DNA: TGTGCCAGCAGCCCTGGGCAGGGCTATCAGCCCCAGCATTTT

J: TRBJ2-4
V: TRBV18
size: .
D: .
CDR3: CASSQGASTKNIQYF
DNA: TGTGCCAGCTCACAGGGTGCTAGCACCAAAAACATTCAGTACTTC

J: TRBJ2-7
V: TRBV7-2
size: many
D: TRBD2
CDR3: CASSLKGTSGNLYEQYF
DNA: TGTGCCAGCAGCTTAAAGGGGACTAGCGGCAACCTCTACGAGCAGTACTTC

J: TRBJ2-1
V: TRBV7-8
size: few
D: .
CDR3: CASSLRADGGEQFF
DNA: TGTGCCAGCAGCTTAAGGGCCGATGGCGGTGAGCAGTTCTTC

J: TRBJ2-7
V: TRBV7-8
size: few
D: .
CDR3: CASSPPQGGPYEQYF
DNA: TGTGCCAGCAGCCCCCCTCAGGGCGGTCCCTACGAGCAGTACTTC

J: TRBJ2-3
V: TRBV6-1
size: few
D: .
CDR3: CASSELVGGADTQYF
DNA: TGTGCCAGCAGTGAGTTGGTCGGTGGGGCAGATACGCAGTATTTT

J: TRBJ2-1
V: TRBV25-1
size: .
D: TRBD1
CDR3: CASSAPGTGRNEQFF
DNA: TGTGCCAGCAGTGCCCCGGGGACAGGCAGGAATGAGCAGTTCTTC

J: TRBJ2-1
V: TRBV10-3
size: .
D: TRBD2
CDR3: CAVGMERGYNEQFF
DNA: TGTGCCGTCGGTATGGAGCGGGGGTACAATGAGCAGTTCTTC

J: TRBJ1-2
V: TRBV12-3/TRBV12-4
size: .
D: TRBD1
CDR3: CASSLWDRANGYTF
DNA: TGTGCCAGCAGTTTATGGGACAGGGCCAACGGCTACACCTTC

J: TRBJ1-5
V: TRBV7-8
size: few
D: .
CDR3: CASSPTRGSNQPQHF
DNA: TGTGCCAGCAGCCCTACCAGGGGTAGCAATCAGCCCCAGCATTTT

J: TRBJ2-3
V: TRBV11-2
size: .
D: .
CDR3: CASSRGQGGSTDTQYF
DNA: TGTGCCAGCAGCCGGGGCCAAGGGGGTAGCACAGATACGCAGTATTTT

J: TRBJ1-1
V: TRBV24-1
size: .
D: .
CDR3: CATSWVPLNTEAFF
DNA: TGTGCCACCAGCTGGGTACCGCTTAACACTGAAGCTTTCTTT

J: TRBJ2-3
V: TRBV7-2
size: .
D: TRBD1
CDR3: CASSPPDRDTQYF
DNA: TGTGCCAGCAGCCCACCGGACAGGGATACGCAGTATTTT

J: TRBJ2-7
V: TRBV11-2
size: .
D: .
CDR3: CASSPSGAGKHEQYF
DNA: TGTGCCAGCAGCCCCTCGGGGGCAGGGAAGCACGAGCAGTACTTC

J: TRBJ2-1
V: TRBV7-2
size: many
D: TRBD2
CDR3: CASRSLSGLGAYNEQFF
DNA: TGTGCCAGCAGATCTCTCTCCGGACTAGGTGCCTACAATGAGCAGTTCTTC

J: TRBJ2-6
V: TRBV27
size: .
D: .
CDR3: CASSLGRDGANVLTF
DNA: TGTGCCAGCAGTTTGGGCAGGGATGGGGCCAACGTCCTGACTTTC

J: TRBJ2-7
V: TRBV7-2
size: few
D: TRBD2
CDR3: CASSVSGTSGYEQYF
DNA: TGTGCCAGCAGCGTCTCCGGGACTAGCGGCTACGAGCAGTACTTC

J: TRBJ2-7
V: TRBV7-4
size: .
D: .
CDR3: CASIEIAAQSSYEQYF
DNA: TGTGCCAGCATAGAAATAGCGGCTCAGAGCTCCTACGAGCAGTACTTC

J: TRBJ2-5
V: TRBV7-2
size: .
D: .
CDR3: CASREASQETQYF
DNA: TGTGCCAGCAGGGAGGCCTCCCAAGAGACCCAGTACTTC

J: TRBJ1-2
V: TRBV7-9
size: .
D: .
CDR3: CASSLVRGPQGGYTF
DNA: TGTGCCAGCAGCTTAGTTCGTGGGCCCCAGGGGGGCTACACCTTC

J: TRBJ2-7
V: TRBV7-3
size: few
D: TRBD1
CDR3: CASSLSTGYEQYF
DNA: TGTGCCAGCAGCTTATCGACAGGGTACGAGCAGTACTTC

J: TRBJ1-1
V: TRBV11-1
size: .
D: .
CDR3: CASSFHAGLNTEAFF
DNA: TGTGCCAGCAGCTTTCATGCAGGGCTGAACACTGAAGCTTTCTTT

J: TRBJ2-1
V: TRBV7-2
size: .
D: .
CDR3: CASSLVSTGYNEQFF
DNA: TGTGCCAGCAGCTTAGTGTCTACCGGCTACAATGAGCAGTTCTTC

J: TRBJ1-4
V: TRBV3-1
size: .
D: TRBD1
CDR3: CASSQDGQGAVFF
DNA: TGTGCCAGCAGCCAAGACGGTCAGGGGGCTGTGTTTTTT

J: TRBJ2-1
V: TRBV19
size: .
D: .
CDR3: CASSFSLGAPSYNEQFF
DNA: TGTGCCAGTAGTTTTTCCCTCGGGGCGCCGTCCTACAATGAGCAGTTCTTC

J: TRBJ2-6
V: TRBV7-2
size: many
D: .
CDR3: CASSQGRYSGANVLTF
DNA: TGTGCCAGCTCACAAGGGCGGTACTCTGGGGCCAACGTCCTGACTTTC

J: TRBJ2-3
V: TRBV6-2/TRBV6-3
size: .
D: .
CDR3: CASSPRSPDTQYF
DNA: TGTGCCAGCAGCCCCCGTAGCCCAGATACGCAGTATTTT

J: TRBJ2-4
V: TRBV4-3
size: .
D: .
CDR3: CASSLSTSSHIQYF
DNA: TGCGCCAGCAGCCTTAGCACTAGCAGCCACATTCAGTACTTC

J: TRBJ2-5
V: TRBV7-2
size: many
D: .
CDR3: CASSLGQQKETQYF
DNA: TGTGCCAGCAGCTTAGGACAGCAAAAAGAGACCCAGTACTTC

J: TRBJ2-5
V: TRBV7-2
size: .
D: .
CDR3: CASSLWDRETQYF
DNA: TGTGCCAGCAGCTTGTGGGATCGAGAGACCCAGTACTTC

J: TRBJ2-4
V: TRBV10-3
size: .
D: .
CDR3: CAISEWSSDIQYF
DNA: TGTGCCATCAGTGAGTGGAGCTCGGACATTCAGTACTTC

J: TRBJ1-3
V: TRBV10-1
size: few
D: .
CDR3: CASSRTDGNTIYF
DNA: TGCGCCAGCAGCCGGACAGACGGAAACACCATATATTTT